The subject of this entry is one T cell receptor (beta chain). The sample originates from a study of regulatory T cells in long-lasting Graves disease. According to the study, TCR beta libraries were built with iRepertoire HTBI primers and CDR3-region Arm-PCR. TCRdb reanalysed the multiplex PCR reads using MiXCR and keeps one entry per CDR3 protein. The sample includes 700,000 or so distinct CDR3 sequences, around 30% of them seen just once. This CDR3 has 13 residues. V lost 2 bases to trimming and J lost 5 bases, with 10 bases between them. Time point indicated: persistent/refractory GD, antithyroid drugs over 5 years with positive TRAb. RNA extracted from PBMCs served as the sequencing template.

This rearrangement joins TRBV12-3 or TRBV12-4 to TRBJ2-7, with a weak D call TRBD1 (6 bases). Source: peripheral blood mononuclear cells (PBMCs), taken when the disease was refractory, from a patient treated with antithyroid drugs. The clonotype was recovered from a female donor with Graves disease. CDR3 nucleotides: TGTGCCAGCAGTTTACACAGGGTCCACGAGCAGTACTTC. Its protein is CASSLHRVHEQYF.